This T cell receptor (beta chain) was sequenced in a study of early T cells in non-severe SARS-CoV-2 infection (TCRdb year 2021). With respect to the entire study: Because TCR sequencing relied on bulk RNA taken from unsorted whole blood, pairing of alpha and beta chains was not possible. Study-wide conclusions, independent of this receptor: VDJdb matching was skewed toward anti-spike CD8 responses, so virus-specific expansions were likely underestimated and private and CD4 specificities were missed.

From the cysteine up to the phenylalanine, the CDR3 has a length of 14 residues. Of the read, only the CDR3 DNA is kept; its 42 bases are in frame from base 1. The germline V gene gives CDR1 as SGDLS and CDR2 as YYNGEE. V and J lose 0 bases and 0 bases, and a span of 6 bases separates them. With respect to this clonotype: Its antigen is unknown. No per-base quality is available; no much larger clone lies one base away.

The study was a case-control design nested within a healthcare worker cohort in London, UK, with weekly nasopharyngeal swab PCR tests and blood sampling. Healthcare workers were enrolled in the week of the UK lockdown, from 23 to 31 March 2020, and were followed every week for up to roughly 16 weeks. To prepare the library, 5' RACE was applied. These reads were obtained on a NextSeq 500. The TCR library protocol attached unique molecular identifiers to individual cDNA molecules to correct for sequencing error and PCR bias. Both TCR alpha and beta chains were sequenced, and tight co-correlation was observed between alpha and beta sequence abundances in each sample. As for the authors' bioinformatics: Decombinator V4 was used to annotate the V gene, J gene and CDR3 of the TCR sequences. Expanded TCRs were defined as changing significantly between any two time points under a Poisson model with p below 0.0001. TCR abundances were normalised to the total number of TCRs sequenced per sample and were expressed as counts per million. TRAV1-2 paired with TRAJ12, TRAJ20 or TRAJ33 defined MAIT TCRs, while TRAV10 paired with TRAJ18 defined iNKT TCRs. VDJdb, accessed on 1 November 2021, was searched for TCRs annotated for CMV, EBV and SARS-CoV-2, and TCRs annotated for more than one antigen were excluded. TCRdb reanalyzed the raw reads on its own, using fastp at Q25 for trimming and MiXCR for clone calling, and kept in-frame beta chains. Every entry covers one CDR3 protein and lists the most common genes and DNA from its rows. The V and J calls here are based on TCRdb, not the publication. A total of tens of thousands of distinct CDR3 sequences appear in this sample, 20% to 25% of them only once. The ten largest clonotypes hold more than 15% of the sample.

The sequence links TRBV9 to TRBJ2-5; there is no confident call for the D gene. The sequencing here drew on whole blood, taken at baseline. This sequence originates from an adult who was a healthcare worker with PCR-confirmed SARS-CoV-2 infection or an uninfected control (not recorded which). The CDR3 reads CASSVGTNQETQYF. At the DNA level, the sequence is TGTGCCAGCAGCGTAGGCACTAACCAAGAGACCCAGTACTTC.